The text below deals with one TCR beta chain. The protocol was immunoSEQ multiplex PCR, while the TCRdb copy is restricted to in-frame clones and leaves out a portion. The sample lists about 99,000 clones; roughly 90% were seen once. Per the germline V gene, CDR1 is MDHEN and CDR2 is SYDVKM. V was clipped by 6 bases and J by 4 bases; unmatched bases: 10. CDR3 size: 16 residues. This record comes from a study of OX40 agonist ivuxolimab in advanced cancers. Overall study context: The patients received agonistic anti-OX40 (CD134) antibody ivuxolimab. A mean age of roughly 60 years, range about 23 to 90, was recorded, and under 85% were male.

Peripheral blood came from all dose cohorts at three timepoints. This TCR came from an adult with an advanced solid tumor such as melanoma, head and neck, liver or kidney cancer. The starting material was CD4+ or CD8+ T cells sorted from blood, obtained in a trial of the OX40 agonist ivuxolimab. The J gene is TRBJ1-5, the V gene TRBV28; 9 positions match TRBD1. The CDR3 loop is CASRRTGTGRNQPQHF. The CDR3 coding sequence is TGTGCCAGCAGACGTACCGGGACAGGGAGGAATCAGCCCCAGCATTTT.